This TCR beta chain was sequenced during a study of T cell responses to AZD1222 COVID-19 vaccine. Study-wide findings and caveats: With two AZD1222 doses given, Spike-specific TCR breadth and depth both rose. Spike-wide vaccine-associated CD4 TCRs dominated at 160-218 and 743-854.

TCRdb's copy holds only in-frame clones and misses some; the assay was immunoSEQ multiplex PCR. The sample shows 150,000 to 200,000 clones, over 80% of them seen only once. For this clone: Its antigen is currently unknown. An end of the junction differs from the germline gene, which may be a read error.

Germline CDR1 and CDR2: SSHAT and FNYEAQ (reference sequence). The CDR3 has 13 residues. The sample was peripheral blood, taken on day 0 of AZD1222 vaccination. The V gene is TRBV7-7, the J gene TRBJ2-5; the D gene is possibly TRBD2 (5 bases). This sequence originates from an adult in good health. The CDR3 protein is CASSFGKRETQYF. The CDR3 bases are TGTGCTAGCAGCTTCGGGAAGAGGGAGACCCAGTACTTC.